The TCR beta chain described here comes from a study of T cell repertoires in cytomegalovirus infection. General observations from the study: Within the response measured ex vivo, HLA-C-restricted CMV-specific TCR beta clonotypes were dominant.

About this clonotype: The antigen is not known.

The CDR3 loop spans 15 amino acids. Germline CDR1 reads MNHEY; CDR2 reads SVGAGI. V gave up 2 bases and J gave up 0 bases, with 9 bases separating them. Each CDR3 protein is one row after TCRdb ran MiXCR on the reads. The profile shows 200,000 or so distinct CDR3 sequences, roughly 27% of them singletons. J is TRBJ2-3 and V is TRBV6-5; either TRBD1 or TRBD2 may fit D (5 bases each). Sequences were obtained from PBMCs. The source is a human donor in good health (CMV status not recorded). Some clones in this sample may be carry-over from other donors' samples. The CDR3 loop reads CASSYKGTSTDTQYF. CDR3 nucleotide sequence: TGTGCCAGCAGTTACAAAGGGACGAGCACAGATACGCAGTATTTT.